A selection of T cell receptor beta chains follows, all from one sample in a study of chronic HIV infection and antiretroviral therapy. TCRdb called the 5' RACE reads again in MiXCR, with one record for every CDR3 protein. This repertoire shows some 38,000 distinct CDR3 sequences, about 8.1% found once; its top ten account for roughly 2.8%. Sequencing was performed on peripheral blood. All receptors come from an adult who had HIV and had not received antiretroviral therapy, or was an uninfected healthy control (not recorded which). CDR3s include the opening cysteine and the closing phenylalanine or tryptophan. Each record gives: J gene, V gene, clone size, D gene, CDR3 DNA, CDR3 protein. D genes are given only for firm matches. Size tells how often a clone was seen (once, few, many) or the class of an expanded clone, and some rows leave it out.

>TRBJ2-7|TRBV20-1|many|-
TGCAGTGCTGCTCAACATGTACTGGGGGAGCAGTACTTC
CSAAQHVLGEQYF
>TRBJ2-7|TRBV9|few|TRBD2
TGTGCCAGCAGCGTCAGCGGGATCTCCTACGAGCAGTACTTC
CASSVSGISYEQYF
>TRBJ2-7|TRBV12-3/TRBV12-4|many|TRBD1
TGTGCCAGCAGGTTGGACAGGGCCCCCTACGAGCAGTACTTC
CASRLDRAPYEQYF
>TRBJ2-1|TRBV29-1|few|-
TGCAGTACCCCAAGGGGGGAGGGTTCCTACAATGAGCAGTTCTTC
CSTPRGEGSYNEQFF
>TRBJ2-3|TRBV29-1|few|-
TGCAGCGTTGAGGGGTCGTCGCACACAGATACGCAGTATTTT
CSVEGSSHTDTQYF
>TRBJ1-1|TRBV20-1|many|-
TGCAGTGCTAGTACTGGACACCTTACTATGAACACTGAAGCTTTCTTT
CSASTGHLTMNTEAFF
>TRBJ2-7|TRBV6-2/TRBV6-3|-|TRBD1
TGTGCCAGCAGTTACGCCACAGGGGCCTCCTACGAGCAGTACTTC
CASSYATGASYEQYF
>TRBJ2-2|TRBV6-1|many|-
TGTGCCGAAGCCCAGGAGAACACCGGGGAGCTGTTTTTT
CAEAQENTGELFF
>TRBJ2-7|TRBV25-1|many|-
TGTGCCAGCAGTGAGACTTGGTACGAGCAGTACTTC
CASSETWYEQYF
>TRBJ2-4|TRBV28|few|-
TGTGCCAGCAGTGGGGGAGGACGATTAGGGGCCAAAAACATTCAGTACTTC
CASSGGGRLGAKNIQYF
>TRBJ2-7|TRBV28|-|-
TGTGCCAGCAGGGGGGCTAGCGGGACAGGTTTGTACGAGCAGTACTTC
CASRGASGTGLYEQYF
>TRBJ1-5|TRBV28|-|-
TGTGCCAGCAGTGCCGCAGGGAGCCATCAGCCCCAGCATTTT
CASSAAGSHQPQHF
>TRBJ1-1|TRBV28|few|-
TGTGCCAGCAGTGACGGCACTGAAGCTTTCTTT
CASSDGTEAFF
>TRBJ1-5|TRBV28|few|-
TGTGCCAGCAGTTTATCCCGCCACCACGGTGGCAATCAGCCCCAGCATTTT
CASSLSRHHGGNQPQHF
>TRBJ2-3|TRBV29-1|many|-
TGCAGCGTTGAAGATCAGGGAACTAGCACAGATACGCAGTATTTT
CSVEDQGTSTDTQYF
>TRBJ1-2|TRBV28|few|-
TGTGCCAGCAGCGAGAGTGACTATGGCTACACCTTC
CASSESDYGYTF
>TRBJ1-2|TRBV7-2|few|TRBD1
TGTGCCAGCAGCAAGACAGGGGGCGCGGCCCCCTATGGCTACACCTTC
CASSKTGGAAPYGYTF
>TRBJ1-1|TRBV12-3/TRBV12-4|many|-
TGTGCCAGCAGTTTATACCCTCAGGGTTGGAGGGGCACTGAAGCTTTCTTT
CASSLYPQGWRGTEAFF
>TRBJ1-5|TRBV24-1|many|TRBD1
TGTGCCACCAGCGATACCAGGGGGCGGCAGCCCCAGCATTTT
CATSDTRGRQPQHF
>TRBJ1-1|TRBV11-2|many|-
TGTGCCAGCAGTCCGATTAAGGGTAGGACTGAAGCTTTCTTT
CASSPIKGRTEAFF
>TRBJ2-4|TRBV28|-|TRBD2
TGTGCCAGCAGTCCGGGACTAGCGAATGTAAACATTCAGTACTTC
CASSPGLANVNIQYF
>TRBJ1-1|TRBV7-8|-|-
TGTGCCAGCAGCTTAATGGGGGCAAGGGTCACTGAAACTTTCTTT
CASSLMGARVTETFF
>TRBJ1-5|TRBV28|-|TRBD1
TGTGCCAGCAGTCACTCTGGACAGGATAGCAATCAGCCCCAGCATTTT
CASSHSGQDSNQPQHF
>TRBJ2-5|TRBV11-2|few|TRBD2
TGTGCCAGCAGCTTAATAGGACTAGCGGGACAAGAGACCCAGTACTTC
CASSLIGLAGQETQYF
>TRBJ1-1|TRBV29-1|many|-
TGCAGCCTGGGCAAACTCACTGAAGCTTTCTTT
CSLGKLTEAFF
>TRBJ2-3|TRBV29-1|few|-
TGCAGCGTCCACAGGGACCGCACAGATACGCAGTATTTT
CSVHRDRTDTQYF
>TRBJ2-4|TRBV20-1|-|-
TGCAGTGCTAGTGCGGGGCGGCAGCTAGCCAAAAACATTCAGTACTTC
CSASAGRQLAKNIQYF
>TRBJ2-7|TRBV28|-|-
TGTGCCAGCACCCCCGGGAGCTCCTACGAGCAGTACTTC
CASTPGSSYEQYF
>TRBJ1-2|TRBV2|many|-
TGTGCCAGCAGTGGTGAAGGGGCGTTTGGCTACACCTTC
CASSGEGAFGYTF
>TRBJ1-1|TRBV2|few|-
TGTGCCAGCAGTGTCACCTACGGTGAAGCTTTCTTT
CASSVTYGEAFF
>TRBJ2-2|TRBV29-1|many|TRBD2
TGCAGCGTTGCCACTAGCGGGATAGGGGTCGGGGAGCTGTTTTTT
CSVATSGIGVGELFF
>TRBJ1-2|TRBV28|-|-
TGTGCCAGCAGCCCATCGACAGCCCAATGGGACTATGGCTACACCTTC
CASSPSTAQWDYGYTF
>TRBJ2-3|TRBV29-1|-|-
TGCAGCGTCTCGCCCGGGACTCTCAATACGCAGTATTTT
CSVSPGTLNTQYF
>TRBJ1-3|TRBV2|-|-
TGTGCCAGCAGTGATCGCTCTGGAAACACCATATATTTT
CASSDRSGNTIYF
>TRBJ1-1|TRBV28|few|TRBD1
TGTGCCAGCAGTCTCTACCTGGGACAGGGTGGAATGGGGGACACTGAAGCTTTCTTT
CASSLYLGQGGMGDTEAFF
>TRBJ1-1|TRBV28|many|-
TGTGCCAGCAGTTTCCCTACCATTGACAACCGAGGGACTGAAGCTTTCTTT
CASSFPTIDNRGTEAFF
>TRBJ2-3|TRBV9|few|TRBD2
TGTGCCAGCAGCGCAAGCGGGAGGGGGGCAGATACGCAGTATTTT
CASSASGRGADTQYF
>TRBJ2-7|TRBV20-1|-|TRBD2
TGCAGTGCTCCTGGACTAGCGGGAGCGTACGAGCAGTACTTC
CSAPGLAGAYEQYF
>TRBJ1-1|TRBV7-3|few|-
TGTGCCAGCAGCTTAACAGGGGACACTGAAGCTTTCTTT
CASSLTGDTEAFF
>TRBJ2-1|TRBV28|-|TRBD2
TGTGCCAGCAGCGGCGGGAGTTTCGATGAGCAGTTCTTC
CASSGGSFDEQFF
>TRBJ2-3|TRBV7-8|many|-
TGTGCCAGCAGCCCTCGTGACAGGCCCCTAGGCACAGATACGCAGTATTTT
CASSPRDRPLGTDTQYF
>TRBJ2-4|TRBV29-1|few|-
TGCAGCGTTGAAACGGGATCCAAAAACATTCAGTACTTC
CSVETGSKNIQYF
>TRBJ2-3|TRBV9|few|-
TGTGCCAGCAGCGAGGCGTGGGGGGCAGATACGCAGTATTTT
CASSEAWGADTQYF
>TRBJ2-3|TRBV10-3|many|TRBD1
TGTGCCATCAGTGTTACAGGGGTCACAGATACGCAGTATTTT
CAISVTGVTDTQYF
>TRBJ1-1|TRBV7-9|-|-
TGTGCCAGCTATCAGGGATCTAACACTGAAGCTTTCTTT
CASYQGSNTEAFF
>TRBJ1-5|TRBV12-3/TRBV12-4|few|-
TGTGCCAGCAGAGCCGCTAATCAGCCCCAGCATTTT
CASRAANQPQHF
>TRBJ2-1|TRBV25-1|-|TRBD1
TGTGCCAGCAGTGAATCAGGGGGCGTAGGCAATGAGCAGTTCTTC
CASSESGGVGNEQFF
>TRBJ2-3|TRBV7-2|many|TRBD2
TGTGCCAGCAGCCCCTGGCGAGGAGCGGGACTCACAGATACGCAGTATTTT
CASSPWRGAGLTDTQYF
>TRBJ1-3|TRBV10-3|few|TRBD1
TGTGCCATCAGTGACGCGACAGGGGGCCGTTCGCTCGGTTTT
CAISDATGGRSLGF
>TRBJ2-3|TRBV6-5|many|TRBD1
TGTGCCAGCAGCCGGGACAGTAGCACAGATACGCAGTATTTT
CASSRDSSTDTQYF
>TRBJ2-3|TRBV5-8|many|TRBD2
TGTGCCAGCAGCTTGGTGATAGCGGGAGATACGCAGTATTTT
CASSLVIAGDTQYF
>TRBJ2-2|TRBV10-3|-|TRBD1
TGTGCCATCAGGACGAGGGACAGGATCGGGGAGCTGTTTTTT
CAIRTRDRIGELFF
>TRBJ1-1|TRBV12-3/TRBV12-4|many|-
TGTGCCAGCAGTTACCGGGCGGGGTACACTGAAGCTTTCTTT
CASSYRAGYTEAFF
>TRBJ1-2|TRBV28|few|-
TGTGCCAGCAGTCCCACGGGCATCTATGGCTACACCTTC
CASSPTGIYGYTF
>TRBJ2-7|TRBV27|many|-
TGTGCCAGCAGGGGGGGTTTGGGTCTTATCGAGCAGTACTTC
CASRGGLGLIEQYF
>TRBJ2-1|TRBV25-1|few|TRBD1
TGTGCCAGCAGTTGGGCAGGGGGCTACAATGAGCAGTTCTTC
CASSWAGGYNEQFF
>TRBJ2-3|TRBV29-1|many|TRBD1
TGCAGCGCTAATGGACAGGGCAGCACAGATACGCAGTATTTT
CSANGQGSTDTQYF